The text below deals with one T cell receptor (beta chain). PCR was performed a second time for 7 to 11 cycles using a sample-barcoded 5' primer and a J-beta primer mix. Each sample yielded at least 3 million CDR3-containing paired-end reads. TCRdb ran MiXCR on the 5' RACE reads and lists one entry per CDR3 protein. The top ten clones hold around 10% of a sample with some 1.6 million distinct CDR3 sequences, around 36% of them seen once. The data stem from a study of blood T cells in healthy people across ages. Per germline, CDR1 MNHEY and CDR2 SMNVEV (reference sequence). V lost 9 bases and J lost 4, with 16 bases in between. This CDR3 spans 14 amino acids. Researchers report isolating at least 6.5 million PBMCs per sample.

The V gene is TRBV27, the J gene TRBJ1-5; a weak D match, TRBD1 (6 bases). Sequencing was done on a sample of blood. This TCR came from a woman between 25 and 40 years old in good health. This chain's CDR3 is CASAPGQTNQPQHF. DNA for the CDR3: TGTGCCAGTGCACCTGGACAGACAAATCAGCCCCAGCATTTT.